A selection of T cell receptor beta chains follows, all from one sample in a study of T-cell memory formation after mild COVID-19. One entry per CDR3 protein, called by TCRdb with MiXCR from the 5' RACE reads. This sample has nearly 350,000 distinct CDR3 sequences, with 13% found just once. Sequencing input: PBMCs or a T cell subset sorted from them (not recorded which). The receptors originated from a man aged 18 to 29 who had mild COVID-19 (a few samples of this study predate the infection). Cell type and time point are not known. Each CDR3 is given with its conserved first and last residue. D genes are given only for firm matches. Clone size is not always given. Where it is, it says once, few, many or a class for expanded clones.

>TRBJ1-1|NA|TRBV7-9|NA
CASQAAGRMEAFF
TGTGCCAGTCAAGCTGCCGGACGGATGGAAGCTTTCTTT
>TRBJ1-1|NA|TRBV20-1|few
CNIGGQAGNTEAFF
TGCAACATAGGCGGGCAGGCGGGGAACACTGAAGCTTTCTTT
>TRBJ2-1|TRBD2|TRBV7-9|NA
CASSLAVRGISAPYNEQFF
TGTGCCAGCAGCTTAGCGGTGCGGGGGATATCAGCCCCCTACAATGAGCAGTTCTTC
>TRBJ2-5|NA|TRBV12-3/TRBV12-4|NA
CASSSSGNQETQYF
TGTGCCAGCAGCAGTAGCGGTAACCAAGAGACCCAGTACTTC
>TRBJ2-3|TRBD2|TRBV24-1|few
CATSASGVGTDTQYF
TGTGCCACCAGTGCAAGCGGGGTGGGCACAGATACGCAGTATTTT
>TRBJ2-3|TRBD2|TRBV20-1|NA
CSARPGLAGGARTDTQYF
TGCAGTGCTAGACCGGGACTAGCGGGGGGGGCTAGAACAGATACGCAGTATTTT
>TRBJ2-3|TRBD2|TRBV20-1|NA
CSADPTTSVGPTDTQYF
TGCAGTGCCGACCCAACGACTAGCGTGGGGCCCACAGATACGCAGTATTTT
>TRBJ1-1|NA|TRBV2|NA
CASSEVRTAMNTEAFF
TGTGCCAGCAGTGAAGTACGGACAGCAATGAACACTGAAGCTTTCTTT
>TRBJ1-3|NA|TRBV12-3/TRBV12-4|NA
CASSLRASSWGRGEGNTIYF
TGTGCCAGCAGTTTAAGAGCCTCTTCGTGGGGTCGCGGGGAGGGAAACACCATATATTTT
>TRBJ2-3|NA|TRBV5-1|few
CASNPRPEPVEGADTQYF
TGCGCCAGCAACCCCCGACCTGAGCCGGTGGAGGGCGCAGATACGCAGTATTTT
>TRBJ1-2|TRBD1|TRBV7-8|NA
CASSLEGTGLGAIYGYTF
TGTGCCAGCAGCTTAGAAGGGACAGGGCTCGGGGCAATCTATGGCTACACCTTC
>TRBJ2-7|TRBD1|TRBV5-6|NA
CASSLGQGASYEQYF
TGTGCCAGCAGCTTGGGCCAGGGGGCCTCCTACGAGCAGTACTTC
>TRBJ2-1|NA|TRBV7-9|few
CASSSPGGGLRTSEQFF
TGTGCCAGCAGCTCCCCAGGAGGAGGACTGAGGACCAGTGAGCAGTTCTTC
>TRBJ1-1|NA|TRBV6-5|NA
CASRLRRNTEAFF
TGTGCCAGCAGACTTAGACGGAACACTGAAGCTTTCTTT
>TRBJ1-2|NA|TRBV11-2|NA
CASSQQGWDGYTF
TGTGCCAGCAGCCAACAGGGTTGGGATGGCTACACCTTC
>TRBJ1-2|NA|TRBV5-6|NA
CASSSVPGIYGYTF
TGTGCCAGCAGCTCCGTTCCCGGTATCTATGGCTACACCTTC
>TRBJ2-5|NA|TRBV29-1|few
CSVAGYSDPLYSETQYF
TGCAGCGTTGCAGGGTATTCGGATCCCCTTTATTCAGAGACCCAGTACTTC
>TRBJ1-1|NA|TRBV7-2|many
CASSSDWEGTTEAFF
TGTGCCAGCAGCTCGGATTGGGAGGGTACCACTGAAGCTTTCTTT
>TRBJ2-3|NA|TRBV6-1|NA
CASRDHTDTQYF
TGTGCCAGCAGAGACCACACAGATACGCAGTATTTT
>TRBJ2-1|NA|TRBV5-1|NA
CASSLGRAPYNEQFF
TGCGCCAGCAGCTTGGGCAGGGCCCCCTACAATGAGCAGTTCTTC
>TRBJ2-1|NA|TRBV21-1|few
CATPRFFNSRWVFYNEQFF
TGTGCCACCCCGAGATTTTTTAACAGCCGATGGGTTTTCTACAATGAGCAGTTCTTC
>TRBJ1-1|TRBD1|TRBV6-5|few
CASSYSIQGAGTEAFF
TGTGCCAGCAGTTACTCGATTCAGGGGGCGGGCACTGAAGCTTTCTTT
>TRBJ2-7|TRBD1|TRBV4-1|few
CASGRGPQEQYF
TGCGCCAGCGGAAGGGGGCCCCAAGAGCAGTACTTC
>TRBJ1-1|NA|TRBV10-3|few
CAIRTEGSTEAFF
TGTGCCATCAGGACTGAGGGGTCGACTGAAGCTTTCTTT
>TRBJ1-1|NA|TRBV11-2|NA
CASSLIAGTRGGAAFF
TGTGCCAGCAGCTTGATCGCCGGGACCCGCGGTGGGGCGGCTTTCTTT